One sample yielded the 8 T cell receptor beta chains listed below, sequenced in a study of cytomegalovirus exposure and HLA in healthy donors. The PCR was carried out with 60 Vbeta primers and 13 Jbeta primers. Using immunoSEQ multiplex PCR, the repertoire was profiled, and TCRdb retains in-frame clones only, with some absent. The data hold roughly 130,000 clones, with about 8.5% observed a single time. The sequenced sample consisted of PBMCs. The source of these receptors is a man aged 35-49 years in good health and CMV-seronegative.

This clone was detected only a few times. The rearrangement links TRBV9 to TRBJ2-1; 11 nucleotides align to TRBD2. CDR1 SGDLS and CDR2 YYNGEE come from the germline V gene. V lost 3 bases to trimming and J lost 5 bases; unmatched junction nucleotides: 7. This CDR3 has 16 amino acids. CDR3 protein: CASSGSLAGGHNEQFF. As DNA, the CDR3 is TGTGCCAGCAGCGGGTCGCTAGCGGGGGGACACAATGAGCAGTTCTTC.

The chain carries TRBV5-1 and TRBJ1-2; the match to TRBD1 covers 8 bases. In germline, CDR1 is SGHRS, CDR2 YFSETQ. With 0 bases clipped from V and 6 bases from J, the junction kept 4 bases outside the gene matches. CDR3 size: 14 residues. The CDR3 protein is CASSLGDRTDGYTF. CDR3 in DNA: TGCGCCAGCAGCTTGGGGGACAGGACAGATGGCTACACCTTC.

A few counts support this clone. The chain recombines TRBV28 with TRBJ1-4; 7 nucleotides agree with TRBD1. CDR3 length: 14 amino acids. With V trimmed by 5 bases and J by 5 bases, 5 bases remained unmatched. Germline V CDR1 and CDR2: MDHEN, SYDVKM. The CDR3, as DNA: TGTGCCAGCAGTGTAGGGACAGAGAATGAAAAACTGTTTTTT. Translating gives CASSVGTENEKLFF.

The rearrangement links TRBV18 to TRBJ1-2; D perhaps matches TRBD1 (5 bases). The germline gives CDR1 KGHSH, CDR2 LQKENI. V was clipped by 0 bases and J by 4 bases, with 9 bases between them. The length of the CDR3 is 14 residues. CDR3 sequence: CASSPPGEAYGYTF. CDR3 sequence (DNA): TGTGCCAGCTCACCACCGGGGGAGGCCTATGGCTACACCTTC. Complete variable domain (other parts from reference TRBV18 and TRBJ1-2): NAGVMQNPRHLVRRRGQEARLRCSPMKGHSHVYWYRQLPEEGLKFMVYLQKENIIDESGMPKERFSAEFPKEGPSILRIQQVVRGDSAAYFCASSPPGEAYGYTFGSGTRLTVV.

The chain carries TRBV2 and TRBJ2-1, with 8 bases fitting TRBD2. The length of the CDR3 is 12 residues. Germline CDR1 reads SNHLY; CDR2 reads FYNNEI. V lost 10 bases, J lost 7 bases, and 6 bases stayed unmatched. CDR3 in DNA: TGTGCCACGGGGGGGCTGAGAAATGAGCAGTTCTTC. Residues: CATGGLRNEQFF.

This clone was seen only a few times. This CDR3 reads CASSPGVDEKLFF. CDR3 DNA: TGTGCCAGCAGCCCCGGGGTGGATGAAAAACTGTTTTTT. The V and J genes are TRBV5-6 and TRBJ1-4; no definite D call. V was trimmed by 4 bases and J by 6 bases, leaving 10 bases between them. Germline V gene sequence: CDR1 SGHDT, CDR2 YYEEEE. The CDR3 has 13 amino acids.

This clone was seen a handful of times. This sequence joins TRBV7-2 and TRBJ2-1; weak D call: TRBD1 (6 bases). The CDR3 length is 14 residues. Trimming took off 1 base at V and 6 bases at J, with 10 bases between the two ends. Germline CDR1 and CDR2: SGHTA and FQGNSA. In nucleotides, the CDR3 is TGTGCCAGCAGCTTAGTGGGGGCCAGCAATGAGCAGTTCTTC. It specifies CASSLVGASNEQFF.

This clone was found a few times. The chain uses TRBV12-5 and TRBJ1-1, with 7 nucleotides matching TRBD1. The germline gives CDR1 LGHNT, CDR2 FRNRAP. CDR3 length equals 14 residues. The trim removed 5 bases at V and 2 bases at J, leaving 5 bases unmatched. The CDR3 sequence: CASGPGTANTEAFF. The DNA of the CDR3 is TGTGCTAGTGGTCCGGGGACAGCTAACACTGAAGCTTTCTTT.